This T cell receptor beta chain was sequenced in a study of T cell changes during pregnancy in multiple sclerosis. V lost 7 bases to trimming and J lost 3 bases; unmatched junction nucleotides: 7. The CDR3 covers 14 residues. Looked up from germline, CDR1 is SNHLY and CDR2 is FYNNEI. Data came from immunoSEQ multiplex PCR; TCRdb stores just in-frame clones and leaves some out. This sample yields approximately 88,000 clones, of which 94% are seen a single time; more than 0.8% belongs to the top ten. The source is a female donor with multiple sclerosis, enrolled in a pregnancy study. The chain combines TRBV2 with TRBJ2-7; TRBD1 aligns across 9 bases. This specimen was peripheral blood, taken in the third trimester of pregnancy. In DNA, the CDR3 is TGTGCCAGCACCGACGCGGGACAGGGCTACGAGCAGTACTTC. It codes for CASTDAGQGYEQYF. Full variable domain (remainder filled in from reference TRBV2 and TRBJ2-7): EPEVTQTPSHQVTQMGQEVILRCVPISNHLYFYWYRQILGQKVEFLVSFYNNEISEKSEIFDDQFSVERPDGSNFTLKIRSTKLEDSAMYFCASTDAGQGYEQYFGPGTRLTVT.